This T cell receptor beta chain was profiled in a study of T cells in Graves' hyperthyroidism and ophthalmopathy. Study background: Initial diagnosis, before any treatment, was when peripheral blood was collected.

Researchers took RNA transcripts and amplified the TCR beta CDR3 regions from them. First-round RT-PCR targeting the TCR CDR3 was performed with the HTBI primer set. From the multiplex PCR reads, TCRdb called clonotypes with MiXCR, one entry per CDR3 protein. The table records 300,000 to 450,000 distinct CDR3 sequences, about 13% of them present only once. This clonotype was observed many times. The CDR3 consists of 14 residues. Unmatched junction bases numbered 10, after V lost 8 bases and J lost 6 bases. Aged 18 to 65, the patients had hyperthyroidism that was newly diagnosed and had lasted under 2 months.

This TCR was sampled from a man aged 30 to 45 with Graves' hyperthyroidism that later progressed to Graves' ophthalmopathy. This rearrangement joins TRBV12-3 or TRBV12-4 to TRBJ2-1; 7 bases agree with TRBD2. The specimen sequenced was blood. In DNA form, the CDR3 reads TGTGCCAGCGGGGGGGGTGAGGGTCTCAATGAGCAGTTCTTC. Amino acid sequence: CASGGGEGLNEQFF.